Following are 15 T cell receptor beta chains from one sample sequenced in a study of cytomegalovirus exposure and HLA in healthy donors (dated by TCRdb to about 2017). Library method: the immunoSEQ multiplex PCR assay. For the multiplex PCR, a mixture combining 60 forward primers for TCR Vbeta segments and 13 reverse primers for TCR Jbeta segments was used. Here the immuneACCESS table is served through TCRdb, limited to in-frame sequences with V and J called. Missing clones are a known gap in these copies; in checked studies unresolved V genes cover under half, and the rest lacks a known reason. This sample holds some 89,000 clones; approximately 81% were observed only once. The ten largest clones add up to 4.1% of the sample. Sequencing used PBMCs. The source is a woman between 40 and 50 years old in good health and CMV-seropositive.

The CDR3 coding sequence is TGTGCCAGCAGTTTAGCGGGGAAGCGGGAACCCGGGGAGCTGTTTTTT. It is translated as CASSLAGKREPGELFF. The rearrangement joins TRBV27 to TRBJ2-2; TRBD2 matches at 7 bases. This CDR3 comprises 16 residues. Germline loops: CDR1 MNHEY, CDR2 SMNVEV (reference sequence). V gave up 2 bases and J gave up 6 bases; unmatched junction bases: 9.

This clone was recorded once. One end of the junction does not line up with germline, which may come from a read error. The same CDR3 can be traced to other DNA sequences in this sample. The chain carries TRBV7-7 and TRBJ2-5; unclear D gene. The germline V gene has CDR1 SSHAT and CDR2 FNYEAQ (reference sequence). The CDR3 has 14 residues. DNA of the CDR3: TGTGCTAGCAGCTTAGGGCCTTCTCAAGAGACCCAGTACTTC. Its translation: CASSLGPSQETQYF.

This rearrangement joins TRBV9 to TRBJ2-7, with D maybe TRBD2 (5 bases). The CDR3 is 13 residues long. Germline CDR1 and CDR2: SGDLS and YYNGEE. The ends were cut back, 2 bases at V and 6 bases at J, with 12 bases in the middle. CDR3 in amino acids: CASSVIATSEQYF. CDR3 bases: TGTGCCAGCAGCGTTATAGCGACCTCCGAGCAGTACTTC.

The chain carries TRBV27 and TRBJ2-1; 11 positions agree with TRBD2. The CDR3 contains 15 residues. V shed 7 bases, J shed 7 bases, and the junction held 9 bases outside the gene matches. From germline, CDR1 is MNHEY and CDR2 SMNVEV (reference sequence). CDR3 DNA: TGTGCCAGCAATCCACTTAGCGGGGGGGGGAATGAGCAGTTCTTC. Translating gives CASNPLSGGGNEQFF.

The CDR3 region is CARVAGANVLTF. For the CDR3, the DNA is TGTGCCAGGGTAGCTGGGGCCAACGTCCTGACTTTC. V and J are TRBV2 and TRBJ2-6; D unresolved. CDR1 is SNHLY, CDR2 FYNNEI, per germline. The germline V and J ends were trimmed by 9 bases and 2 bases, with 5 bases remaining between them. CDR3 size: 12 residues.

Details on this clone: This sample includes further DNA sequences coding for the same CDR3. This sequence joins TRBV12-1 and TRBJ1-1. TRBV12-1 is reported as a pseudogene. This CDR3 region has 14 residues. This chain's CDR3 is CASSNPGGQNDPFF. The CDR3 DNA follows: TGTGCCAGCAGCAACCCAGGAGGTCAAAACGACCCTTTCTTT.

This CDR3 reads CASSLEGSGSFADTQYF. The CDR3 region has the DNA TGTGCCAGCAGCTTAGAGGGTAGCGGGAGTTTCGCAGATACGCAGTATTTT. The V gene is TRBV7-9, the J gene TRBJ2-3, with TRBD2 matching 9 bases. CDR3 length equals 17 residues. CDR1 and CDR2 from the germline V gene are SEHNR and FQNEAQ (reference sequence). Trimming at V came to 1 base and at J to 4 bases, leaving 9 bases not matched to a gene.

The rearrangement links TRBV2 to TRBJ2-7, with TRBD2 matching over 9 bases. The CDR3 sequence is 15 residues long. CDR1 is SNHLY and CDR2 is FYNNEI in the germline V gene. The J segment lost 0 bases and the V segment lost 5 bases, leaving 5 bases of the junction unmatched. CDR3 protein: CASSRLADSSYEQYF. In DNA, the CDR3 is TGTGCCAGCAGTCGACTAGCGGACAGCTCCTACGAGCAGTACTTC.

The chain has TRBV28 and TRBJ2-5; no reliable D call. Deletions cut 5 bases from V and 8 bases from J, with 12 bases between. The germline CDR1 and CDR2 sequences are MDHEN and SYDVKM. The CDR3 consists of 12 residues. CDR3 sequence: CASSLIPGTQYF. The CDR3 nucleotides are TGTGCCAGCAGTCTGATCCCGGGTACCCAGTACTTC. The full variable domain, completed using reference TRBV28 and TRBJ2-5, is DVKVTQSSRYLVKRTGEKVFLECVQDMDHENMFWYRQDPGLGLRLIYFSYDVKMKEKGDIPEGYSVSREKKERFSLILESASTNQTSMYLCASSLIPGTQYFGPGTRLLVL.

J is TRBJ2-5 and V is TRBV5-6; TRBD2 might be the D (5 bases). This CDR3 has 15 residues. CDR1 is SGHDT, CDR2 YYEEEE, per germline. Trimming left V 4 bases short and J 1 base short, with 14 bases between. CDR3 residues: CASSPSEGSQETQYF. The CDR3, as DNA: TGTGCCAGCAGCCCCTCGGAAGGGAGCCAAGAGACCCAGTACTTC.

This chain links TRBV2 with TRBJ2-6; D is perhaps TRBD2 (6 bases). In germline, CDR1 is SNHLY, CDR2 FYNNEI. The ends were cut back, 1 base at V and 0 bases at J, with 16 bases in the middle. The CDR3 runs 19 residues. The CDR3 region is CASSEGYLAPHSGANVLTF. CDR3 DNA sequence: TGTGCCAGCAGTGAAGGTTATCTAGCGCCTCACTCTGGGGCCAACGTCCTGACTTTC.

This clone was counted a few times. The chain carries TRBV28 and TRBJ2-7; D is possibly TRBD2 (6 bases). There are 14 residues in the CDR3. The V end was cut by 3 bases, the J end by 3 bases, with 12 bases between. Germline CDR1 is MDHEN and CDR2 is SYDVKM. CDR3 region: CASSLGGLDYEQYF. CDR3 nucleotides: TGTGCCAGCAGTTTGGGGGGACTCGACTACGAGCAGTACTTC. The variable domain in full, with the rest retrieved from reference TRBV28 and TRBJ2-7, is DVKVTQSSRYLVKRTGEKVFLECVQDMDHENMFWYRQDPGLGLRLIYFSYDVKMKEKGDIPEGYSVSREKKERFSLILESASTNQTSMYLCASSLGGLDYEQYFGPGTRLTVT.

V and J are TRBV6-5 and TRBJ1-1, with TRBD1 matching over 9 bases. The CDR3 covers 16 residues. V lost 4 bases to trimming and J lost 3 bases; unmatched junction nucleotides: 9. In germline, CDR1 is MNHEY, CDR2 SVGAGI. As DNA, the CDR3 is TGTGCCAGCAGTTCCCCGAGCGGGACAGGGTACACTGAAGCTTTCTTT. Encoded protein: CASSSPSGTGYTEAFF.

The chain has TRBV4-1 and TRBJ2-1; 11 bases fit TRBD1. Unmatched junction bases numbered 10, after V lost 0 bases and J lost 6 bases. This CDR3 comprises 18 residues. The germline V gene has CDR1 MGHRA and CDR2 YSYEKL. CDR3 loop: CASSQDPYSGTGGNEQFF. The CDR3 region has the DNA TGCGCCAGCAGCCAAGATCCGTACTCCGGGACAGGGGGCAATGAGCAGTTCTTC.

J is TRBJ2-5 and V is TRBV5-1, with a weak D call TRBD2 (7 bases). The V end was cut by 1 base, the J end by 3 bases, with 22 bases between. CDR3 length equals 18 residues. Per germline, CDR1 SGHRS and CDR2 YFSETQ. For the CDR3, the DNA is TGCGCCAGCAGCTTGAGGACATGGGGTATAGGGGGGGAAGAGACCCAGTACTTC. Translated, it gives CASSLRTWGIGGEETQYF. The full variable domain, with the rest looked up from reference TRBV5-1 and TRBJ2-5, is KAGVTQTPRYLIKTRGQQVTLSCSPISGHRSVSWYQQTPGQGLQFLFEYFSETQRNKGNFPGRFSGRQFSNSRSEMNVSTLELGDSALYLCASSLRTWGIGGEETQYFGPGTRLLVL.